The 12 T cell receptor beta chains reported below all come from one sample, sequenced in a study of T and B cells in COVID-19 patients (dated by TCRdb to about 2020). The data were produced on an Illumina MiSeq. Multiplex PCR with BIOMED2 TRB-A/B primer pools was used to amplify the TRB rearrangements. TCRdb passed the public sequencing reads through fastp at Q25 and MiXCR, retaining productive beta sequences. Rows with a matching CDR3 protein are joined into one entry that keeps the most common DNA and genes. The sample table records about 5,600 distinct CDR3 sequences; 25% to 35% of these occur just once. The ten largest make up about a third of the sample. TRB repertoires were amplified from approximately 250-500 ng of genomic DNA extracted from blood. Sequencing was performed on blood. Every receptor here comes from a human donor with active COVID-19. The donor label of this sample is uncertain.

This clonotype was counted once. The genes are TRBV6-6 and TRBJ1-5, with 9 positions matching TRBD1. The CDR3 runs to 16 residues. V trimming: 5 bases; J trimming: 4 bases; junction bases outside the gene matches: 9. Germline V gene sequence: CDR1 MNHNY, CDR2 SVGAGI (reference sequence). As DNA, the CDR3 is TGTGCCAGCAGTCCCGGGACAGGGTTCACAAATCAGCCCCAGCATTTT. Amino acids: CASSPGTGFTNQPQHF.

This clonotype was picked up a small number of times. The chain joins TRBV6-2 or TRBV6-3 to TRBJ2-7; 9 nucleotides align to TRBD1. The CDR3 consists of 15 residues. After removal of 6 bases from V and 1 base from J, the junction contained 7 bases not matched to a gene. CDR1 and CDR2 (germline): MNHEY, SVGEGT. The CDR3 protein is CASRASGTGSYEQYF. CDR3 nucleotide sequence: TGTGCCAGCAGGGCCTCCGGGACAGGGTCCTACGAGCAGTACTTC.

By sample share, this clonotype is medium-sized. This chain links TRBV27 with TRBJ2-7; 10 bases fit TRBD1. Germline V gene lookup returns CDR1 MNHEY and CDR2 SMNVEV (reference sequence). This CDR3 is 15 amino acids long. The junction had 6 bases not matched to a gene; V was cut back by 5 bases and J by 2 bases. CDR3 coding DNA: TGTGCCAGCAGTACACCCGGGACAGGGGCCTACGAGCAGTACTTC. Encoded protein: CASSTPGTGAYEQYF.

This clonotype rates as medium-sized. The chain employs TRBV27 and TRBJ2-2; TRBD2 matches 13 bases. From germline, CDR1 is MNHEY and CDR2 SMNVEV (reference sequence). This CDR3 is 18 amino acids long. The junction had 6 bases not matched to a gene; V was cut back by 2 bases and J by 3 bases. The CDR3 loop reads CASSLGTGLAGYTGELFF. CDR3 nucleotide sequence: TGTGCCAGCAGTTTAGGAACGGGACTAGCGGGGTACACCGGGGAGCTGTTTTTT.

This clonotype was detected a few times. The CDR3 region has the DNA TGTGCCAGCAGCTTCGGGTTCTACGAGCAGTACTTC. Amino acid sequence: CASSFGFYEQYF. The chain links TRBV7-2 to TRBJ2-7; D is undetermined. CDR3 length: 12 residues. The V end was cut by 3 bases, the J end by 3 bases, with 6 bases between. The germline gives CDR1 SGHTA, CDR2 FQGNSA. Full variable domain (rest looked up from reference TRBV7-2 and TRBJ2-7): GAGVSQSPSNKVTEKGKDVELRCDPISGHTALYWYRQSLGQGLEFLIYFQGNSAPDKSGLPSDRFSAERTGGSVSTLTIQRTQQEDSAVYLCASSFGFYEQYFGPGTRLTVT.

Sample share makes this clonotype medium-sized. The chain employs TRBV6-6 and TRBJ2-1; 8 bases are a match to TRBD1. Germline V gene sequence: CDR1 MNHNY, CDR2 SVGAGI (reference sequence). V dropped 3 bases and J dropped 4; count of bases not matched to a gene: 5. The CDR3 has 15 amino acids. Here the CDR3 reads CASSYPDRAYNEQFF. DNA of the CDR3: TGTGCCAGCAGTTATCCGGACAGGGCTTACAATGAGCAGTTCTTC.

This clonotype is a singleton in its sample. The chain joins TRBV27 to TRBJ1-1; D ambiguous. The V gene's germline CDR1 is MNHEY and CDR2 SMNVEV (reference sequence). Trimming pared 3 bases from V and 8 bases from J, leaving 7 bases between. This CDR3 comprises 11 residues. DNA for the CDR3: TGTGCCAGCAGTTTTGGAGGGGAAGCTTTCTTT. Protein product: CASSFGGEAFF.

Relative to its sample, this clonotype is medium-sized. The chain combines TRBV30 with TRBJ2-3, with D unresolved. The CDR3 has 11 residues. Germline values: CDR1 GTSNPN, CDR2 SVGIG (reference sequence). Trimming took off 5 bases at V and 6 bases at J, with 9 bases between the two ends. The CDR3 here is CAWLIGDTQYF. DNA of the CDR3: TGTGCCTGGCTTATAGGCGATACGCAGTATTTT.

The chain employs TRBV5-4 and TRBJ1-1; D is ambiguous. The V end was cut by 2 bases, the J end by 6 bases, with 11 bases between. There are 13 residues in the CDR3. Germline CDR1 SGHNT, CDR2 YYREEE (reference sequence). CDR3 loop: CASSFPPDSEAFF. In DNA, the CDR3 is TGTGCCAGCAGCTTCCCCCCGGACTCTGAAGCTTTCTTT.

The chain joins TRBV5-1 to TRBJ2-7; 13 nucleotides match TRBD2. V lost 0 bases, J lost 5 bases, and 2 bases stayed unmatched. CDR1 is SGHRS and CDR2 is YFSETQ in the germline V gene. The CDR3 has 15 residues. CDR3 nucleotide sequence: TGCGCCAGCAGCTTGGCAGGACTAGCGGGAGACGAGCAGTACTTC. It codes for CASSLAGLAGDEQYF.

The chain is built from TRBV20-1 and TRBJ2-3, with no clear D. Germline loops: CDR1 DFQATT, CDR2 SNEGSKA (reference sequence). With 3 bases removed from V and 3 bases from J, the gap between germline ends came to 1 base. This CDR3 has 10 amino acids. CDR3 sequence: CSARTDTQYF. DNA for the CDR3: TGCAGTGCTAGGACAGATACGCAGTATTTT.

Judged by abundance, this clonotype is medium-sized. The chain recombines TRBV27 with TRBJ2-5, with D perhaps assigned TRBD1 or TRBD2 (5 bases each). This CDR3 has 13 residues. Germline V lookup: CDR1 MNHEY, CDR2 SMNVEV (reference sequence). V lost 8 bases and J 7 bases, leaving 17 bases between the germline ends. The chain's CDR3 is CASGPGAGMTQYF. The CDR3 region has the DNA TGTGCCAGCGGCCCCGGGGCCGGAATGACCCAGTACTTC.